The source of this T cell receptor (beta chain) is a study of CXCR3-negative and CXCR3-positive naive CD8 T cells. Study as a whole: For each library, about 1.5 +/- 0.3 million TRB reads were obtained, some 130 million in total. Study findings and constraints: It was found that naive subsets had comparable surface CD5, and TCR strength was inferred from TRB CDR3 properties. Sequencing showed both naive subsets with comparably high diversity, and memory CD8+ cells much lower.

As regards this clonotype: What it binds is unknown.

UMI labels and 5' RACE were used to prepare the TRB cDNA libraries. TCRdb reprocessed the 5' RACE reads and stores each CDR3 protein as one record, lacking DNA. This sample's table has 45,000 to 55,000 distinct CDR3 sequences. This CDR3 contains 15 residues. Germline V gene lookup returns CDR1 LGHNA and CDR2 YSLEER. At roughly 300,000 cells each, triplicate sorts were carried out for each CD8+ T cell subset. The genes are TRBV4-3 and TRBJ2-7; the TCRdb D gene call, TRBD1, has no DNA to confirm it. The sequence was obtained from a human donor in good health. Some clones in this sample may be carry-over from other donors' samples. Sample: memory CD8+ T cells from blood. This chain's CDR3 is CASSLGRGSNYEQYF.